These T cell receptor beta chains were read from a single sample in a study of Ad26.COV2.S vaccination and SARS-CoV-2 variants. The table came from immunoSEQ multiplex PCR; TCRdb's copy has only in-frame clones and leaves some out. The data contain 500,000 or so clones, roughly 89% of them singletons. The sequencing here drew on peripheral blood, taken in a trial of Ad26.COV2.S vaccine versus placebo. These receptors all stem from a person between 18 and 65 years old who received the Ad26.COV2.S COVID-19 vaccine or a placebo. Both conserved end residues are part of each CDR3. D genes are given only for firm matches. Some rows mark clone size as missing; the rest say once, few, many or name a class of expanded clone.

cdr3_nt	cdr3_aa	d_call	j_call	v_call	clone_size
TGTGCCAGCAGTGATCCGGGACAGGGGGAGGAAAAACTGTTTTTT	CASSDPGQGEEKLFF	TRBD1	TRBJ1-4	TRBV6-1	NA
TGTGCCAGCAGTATACCCCCGGGACTAGCGGGGCGAGAGCAGTTCTTC	CASSIPPGLAGREQFF	TRBD2	TRBJ2-1	TRBV2	few
TGTGCCAGCAGTTCTCACGACTCAGATACGCAGTATTTT	CASSSHDSDTQYF	NA	TRBJ2-3	TRBV6-2/TRBV6-3	few
TGTGCCACCAGCAGAGTTCGGAAGGCGGACACTGAAGCTTTCTTT	CATSRVRKADTEAFF	NA	TRBJ1-1	TRBV15	NA
TGTGCCAGTAGCGGGAGTTTGTACTACAATGAGCAGTTCTTC	CASSGSLYYNEQFF	NA	TRBJ2-1	TRBV19	once
TGCGCCAGCAGCTCGCTCCTAGCGGGACTTTACAATGAGCAGTTCTTC	CASSSLLAGLYNEQFF	TRBD2	TRBJ2-1	TRBV5-1	NA
TGCGCCAGCAGCTCGGCTGGGACAGATGAAAAACTGTTTTTT	CASSSAGTDEKLFF	TRBD1	TRBJ1-4	TRBV5-1	NA
TGTGCCAGCAGCCCGACACGCTCCTACGAGCAGTACTTC	CASSPTRSYEQYF	NA	TRBJ2-7	TRBV12-3/TRBV12-4	NA
TGTGCCAGCAGTGCCAAGACAGGGGGCGGCGGGGAGCTGTTTTTT	CASSAKTGGGGELFF	TRBD1	TRBJ2-2	TRBV27	NA
TGCAGCGTTGAAGCTCGGGACTTGAACTATGGCTACACCTTC	CSVEARDLNYGYTF	NA	TRBJ1-2	TRBV29-1	NA
TGTGCCAGCTCACCGGGACAGCCTAATTCACCCCTCCACTTT	CASSPGQPNSPLHF	TRBD1	TRBJ1-6	TRBV18	NA
TGTGCCAGTAATCAAATTAGGAGAGGTGCAAACACTGAAGCTTTCTTT	CASNQIRRGANTEAFF	NA	TRBJ1-1	TRBV19	NA
TGTGCCAGTAGTATCGGTCCAGTACCTTTTGATGGCTACACCTTC	CASSIGPVPFDGYTF	NA	TRBJ1-2	TRBV19	NA
TGTGCCGTATTAAGGTACACCGGGGAGCTGTTTTTT	CAVLRYTGELFF	NA	TRBJ2-2	TRBV5-4	NA
TGTGCCAGCAGCTTGGGGGGACAACTACACACTGAAGCTTTCTTT	CASSLGGQLHTEAFF	NA	TRBJ1-1	TRBV5-4	few
TGTGCCAGCAGCTTGGATATGAGGGGTTTGTACAATGAGCAGTTCTTC	CASSLDMRGLYNEQFF	NA	TRBJ2-1	TRBV5-4	NA
TGTGCCAGCAGTCCCCGTACCGGGGCCCACACCGGGGAGCTGTTTTTT	CASSPRTGAHTGELFF	NA	TRBJ2-2	TRBV2	NA
TGTGCCAATCACCCCTACGACGAGGCCCCCTCCTACGAGCAGTACTTC	CANHPYDEAPSYEQYF	NA	TRBJ2-7	TRBV3-1/TRBV3-2	NA
TGTGCCAGCAGCAAAGGGGGAAACACCATATATTTT	CASSKGGNTIYF	NA	TRBJ1-3	TRBV5-4	NA
TGTGCCAGCAATTCCGCAGGACTCGCAACCTACGAGCAGTACTTC	CASNSAGLATYEQYF	NA	TRBJ2-7	TRBV6-5	NA
TGTGCCAGCAGTCTTGGGACAGGGGGCTCGGGCTACACCTTC	CASSLGTGGSGYTF	TRBD1	TRBJ1-2	TRBV28	NA
TGTGCCATCGGGCAGGATCGTAATAGCAATCAGCCCCAGCATTTT	CAIGQDRNSNQPQHF	NA	TRBJ1-5	TRBV10-3	NA
TGTGCCAGCAGCGAACATGGGGGGCTAGCCAAAAACATTCAGTACTTC	CASSEHGGLAKNIQYF	NA	TRBJ2-4	TRBV9	NA
TGCAGCGTGGACAAGGGTATAGACGAGCAGTACTTC	CSVDKGIDEQYF	NA	TRBJ2-7	TRBV29-1	NA
TGTGCCAGCAGCCGACAGGGAAGCACTGAAGCTTTCTTT	CASSRQGSTEAFF	TRBD1	TRBJ1-1	TRBV7-3	NA
TGTGCCAGCAGCTCCGACAGACATGGCTACACCTTC	CASSSDRHGYTF	NA	TRBJ1-2	TRBV7-9	NA
TGTGCCAGCAGCTCGGACAGGGAGACTGGCTACACCTTC	CASSSDRETGYTF	TRBD1	TRBJ1-2	TRBV7-3	NA
TGTGCCAGCAGCTTGCAATCCCCTTCCTACAATGAGCAGTTCTTC	CASSLQSPSYNEQFF	NA	TRBJ2-1	TRBV5-5	NA
TGTGCTAGTGGTTTAACTCTCAGGGACCCCAGTGGTTCACCCCTCCACTTT	CASGLTLRDPSGSPLHF	NA	TRBJ1-6	TRBV12-5	NA
TGTGCCAGCAGCTTATACCCGGGGGGGATGAACACTGAAGCTTTCTTT	CASSLYPGGMNTEAFF	NA	TRBJ1-1	TRBV7-3	few
TGTGCCAGACAATTCGGGTCCTCCTACAATGAGCAGTTCTTC	CARQFGSSYNEQFF	NA	TRBJ2-1	TRBV2	NA
TGTGCCAGCAGTTACTCAAGGAGGCTCTCTGGAAACACCATATATTTT	CASSYSRRLSGNTIYF	NA	TRBJ1-3	TRBV6-5	NA
TGTGCCAGCAGTTACTCTAGGACAGGAGATGGCTACACCTTC	CASSYSRTGDGYTF	TRBD1	TRBJ1-2	TRBV6-5	NA
TGTGCCAGCAGCGTACGGACAGGGGGCGCGGGCTTGACTAATGAAAAACTGTTTTTT	CASSVRTGGAGLTNEKLFF	TRBD1	TRBJ1-4	TRBV14	NA
TGTGCCAGCAGTCTTAAGGGGGGGGCCGCTAGCAATCAGCCCCAGCATTTT	CASSLKGGAASNQPQHF	NA	TRBJ1-5	TRBV27	NA
TGTGCCAGCAGTTACGACGACGCAGGGGGGGCGACAGCTTTCTTT	CASSYDDAGGATAFF	TRBD1	TRBJ1-1	TRBV6-6	NA
TGCGCCAGCAAAAAACAGGGCGCAACTAATGAAAAACTGTTTTTT	CASKKQGATNEKLFF	NA	TRBJ1-4	TRBV5-1	NA
TGTGCCAGCTGTAATGCAGGGGGCTATCAGCCCCAGCATTTT	CASCNAGGYQPQHF	TRBD1	TRBJ1-5	TRBV28	many
TGTGCCAGCAGCCAGTCCGGGCAGCCCCAGCATTTT	CASSQSGQPQHF	NA	TRBJ1-5	TRBV4-2	NA
TGTGCCAGCAGCCCACAGGGGTCCGATGAGCAGTTCTTC	CASSPQGSDEQFF	TRBD1	TRBJ2-1	TRBV5-6	NA
TGTGCCATCAGTGAGGACGGCCTAGAGGCTGAAGCTTTCTTT	CAISEDGLEAEAFF	NA	TRBJ1-1	TRBV10-3	once
TGTGCCAGCAGCTTAGAGGGGGGTTACACAGATACGCAGTATTTT	CASSLEGGYTDTQYF	NA	TRBJ2-3	TRBV7-9	NA
TGCGCCAGCAGCCGCCCGGGACAGGGGTGGGAAAAACTGTTTTTT	CASSRPGQGWEKLFF	TRBD1	TRBJ1-4	TRBV4-1	NA
TGTGCCAGCAGCTTAAACCCCAGAGTCAGACAAGAGACCCAGTACTTC	CASSLNPRVRQETQYF	NA	TRBJ2-5	TRBV11-2	NA
TGTGCCAGTAGCCGCCGGACAGGCCAGGGGGGGTCACCCCTCCACTTT	CASSRRTGQGGSPLHF	TRBD1	TRBJ1-6	TRBV19	once
TGTGCCAGCAGCCCTTGGACAGGGGGCGAGCAGTTCTTC	CASSPWTGGEQFF	TRBD1	TRBJ2-1	TRBV7-3	NA
TGTGCCAGCAGTTACTCCCCGACAGTCCAAGAGACCCAGTACTTC	CASSYSPTVQETQYF	NA	TRBJ2-5	TRBV6-2/TRBV6-3	NA